This paragraph covers one T cell receptor beta chain sequence. The data are from a study of patients and donors after allogeneic stem cell transplantation. TCRdb used MiXCR to reprocess the RT-PCR reads, holding one entry per CDR3 protein. The sample consists of under 200,000 distinct CDR3 sequences, roughly 30% of them appearing once. The germline CDR1 and CDR2 sequences are MNHNS and SASEGT. CDR3 length equals 13 residues. The V end lost 8 bases, the J end lost 1 base, and 9 bases lay between the germline ends. The receptor was derived from a human donor who was either an allogeneic HSCT recipient or a stem cell or donor lymphocyte infusion donor (not recorded which). It is not recorded whose cells these are; they may come from a transplant donor. The chain joins TRBV6-1 to TRBJ2-1; no clear D. The sequenced sample was blood, either unsorted or a sorted T cell fraction (not recorded which). The CDR3 region is CASLSRSYNEQFF. CDR3 coding DNA: TGTGCCAGCCTTTCGCGGTCCTACAATGAGCAGTTCTTC.